The following is a T cell receptor (beta chain) sequence with its context. This sample is drawn from a study of T cells in women clearing cervical HPV infection. Study summary: Only a few women had HLA typing results available.

Some clones are missing from TCRdb's copy, which holds only in-frame ones; the method was immunoSEQ multiplex PCR. The listing records about 34,000 clones. The origin of this receptor is a woman between 18 and 69 years old with a cervical HPV16 infection that either progressed to CIN3+ or cleared (not recorded which). The material sequenced was blood buffy coat.

The CDR3 here is CASSVGAKETQYF. The sequenced CDR3 bases are TGTGCCAGCAGCGTAGGCGCGAAAGAGACC. The chain recombines TRBV9 with TRBJ2-5; D call uncertain. The read stops 3 residues short of the end of the CDR3; the missing end is completed from the germline J gene. This CDR3 contains 13 residues. Germline CDR1 and CDR2: SGDLS and YYNGEE. Trimming pared 0 bases from V and 3 bases from J, leaving 6 bases between. Based on the CDR3 plus reference TRBV9 and TRBJ2-5, the full variable domain is DSGVTQTPKHLITATGQRVTLRCSPRSGDLSVYWYQQSLDQGLQFLIQYYNGEERAKGNILERFSAQQFPDLHSELNLSSLELGDSALYFCASSVGAKETQYFGPGTRLLVL.